This section outlines one T cell receptor beta chain sequence together with its context. Its specific antigen is unknown. Qualities for individual bases were not recorded, and no much larger clone is one base off. The source of the sample is a study of blood T cell repertoires in COVID-19 (dated by TCRdb to 2019 to 2021). In terms of the full investigation: Samples from collaborators originated in the United States, Italy and Spain and spanned both the acute and convalescent phases of COVID-19. Deeply sampled blood TCRbeta repertoires from subjects exposed to, actively infected with, or recovered from COVID-19 were included in the dataset. HLA class I and class II types, where available, came from metadata supplied by the sample provider rather than from assay-based typing. The prospective study material was composed of cDNA or gDNA derived from T cells, B-cell-depleted T cells, or PBMCs. Sample metadata almost always included a de-identified subject ID, COVID-19 status, age in years and sex. Samples came from the ongoing ImmuneRACE study (first 160 participants) plus 1,254 subjects from 6 global collaborators. The repertoires were released in a freely available public database intended as a resource for research on the immune response to SARS-CoV-2.

V was cut back by 2 bases and J by 5 bases, leaving a gap of 9 bases between them. CDR1 is given as SGHTA and CDR2 as FQGNSA, both from the germline V gene. Spanning cysteine to phenylalanine, the CDR3 consists of 13 amino acids. Only the CDR3 DNA stays, 39 bases, in frame from base 1. Each collaborating institution followed its own protocols to collect whole blood in K2EDTA tubes. For TCRbeta analysis, collaborators shipped samples in one of three forms: frozen whole blood, isolated PBMCs, or DNA extracted from either of those sample types. Study-wide findings and limitations: The amount of clinical and demographic metadata varied by source and participant and was provided uncurated.

TCRbeta CDR3 regions were amplified from genomic DNA by means of the immunoSEQ Assay, a bias-controlled multiplex PCR. The original methods were these. Within the assay, amplification of reference gene primers was used to estimate how many nucleated cells each sample contained. To quantify the absolute abundance of each unique TCRbeta CDR3 rearrangement, sequence reads were collapsed and filtered. For each sample, productive Simpson clonality was calculated as the square root of Simpson's diversity index across productive rearrangements. TCRdb's version of the immuneACCESS table is confined to in-frame rearrangements and falls short of the full clone set. An unresolved V gene accounts for under half of the shortfall where checked; the remainder is of unknown origin. That table supplies the V and J calls and clone size; D and trimming were determined from the DNA. Across this sample there are 150,000 to 250,000 clones, with approximately 82% seen only once. 6.9% of the sample comes from the top ten.

This receptor was obtained from a human donor with acute or convalescent COVID-19. The donor label of this sample is uncertain. Source material: peripheral blood. The chain joins TRBV7-2 to TRBJ1-1, with the D gene call left open. The DNA sequence is as follows: TGTGCCAGCAGCTTAATGAGGGATACTGAAGCTTTCTTT. Its product reads: CASSLMRDTEAFF.